This TCR beta chain was identified during a study of shared clonotypes between healthy human individuals. Whole-study results and caveats: Naive CD4 clonotype sharing across several donors was roughly 5%. Generation probabilities of non-shared clonotypes were lower (relative to those shared by all four donors).

The assay was run at deep level. The authors' processing: Junction-only sequences without quality scores were provided by ImmunoSEQ, so filtering was different. Only in-frame clones appear in the TCRdb table, and some are missing; sequencing was by immunoSEQ multiplex PCR. V and J calls and clone size are those listed in that table; D and trimming were worked out from the DNA. The table shows approximately 1.1 million clones, with about 80% occurring only once. Looked up from germline, CDR1 is SGHRS and CDR2 is YFSETQ. This CDR3 contains 13 residues. V was clipped by 0 bases and J by 3 bases, with 6 bases between them. For this clone: Antigen specificity is unknown.

The sequence came from a man aged 18 to 29 in good health. Some clones in this sample may be carry-over from other donors' samples. J is TRBJ1-2 and V is TRBV5-1; no firm D call. Sequenced: memory CD4+ T cells from PBMCs. The subset: CD45RA-negative fraction. Here the CDR3 DNA reads TGCGCCAGCAGCTTGGCTGAGTACTATGGCTACACCTTC. Protein product: CASSLAEYYGYTF.